This T cell receptor beta chain appears in the sequencing data of a study of T cells expressing NK-cell markers. Study-level information: Most of the eight sequenced donors tested HCMV-seropositive; one tested seronegative.

It was by 5'RACE template switching with UMIs that TCR beta cDNA was made. After re-calling the 5' RACE reads, TCRdb lists one entry per CDR3 protein, DNA absent. This listing includes about 550,000 distinct CDR3 sequences. The CDR3 loop spans 14 amino acids. Material for sequencing was blood T cells: a sorted CD56 or NKG2C T cell subset, CD4+ or CD8+ T cells, or bulk PBMC T cells (not recorded which). This clonotype was obtained from a man between 18 and 35 years old in good health. J is TRBJ2-2 and V is TRBV12-3 or TRBV12-4. The chain's CDR3 is CASSFTLVGGELFF.